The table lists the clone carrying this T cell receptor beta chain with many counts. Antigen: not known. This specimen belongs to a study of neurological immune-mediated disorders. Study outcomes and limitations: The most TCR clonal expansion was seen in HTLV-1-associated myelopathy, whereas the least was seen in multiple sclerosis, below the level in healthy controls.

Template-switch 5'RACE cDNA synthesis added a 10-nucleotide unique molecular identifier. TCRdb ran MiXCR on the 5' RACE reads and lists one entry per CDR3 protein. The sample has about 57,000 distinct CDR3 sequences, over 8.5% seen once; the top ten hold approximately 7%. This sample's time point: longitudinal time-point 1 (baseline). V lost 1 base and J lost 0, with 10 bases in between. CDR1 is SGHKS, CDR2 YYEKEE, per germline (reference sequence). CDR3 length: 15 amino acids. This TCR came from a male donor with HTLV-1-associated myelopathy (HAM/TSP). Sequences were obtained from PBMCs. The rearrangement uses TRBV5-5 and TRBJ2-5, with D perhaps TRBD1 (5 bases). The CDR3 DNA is TGTGCCAGCAGCTTGACAGGAGTCTACCAAGAGACCCAGTACTTC. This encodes CASSLTGVYQETQYF.